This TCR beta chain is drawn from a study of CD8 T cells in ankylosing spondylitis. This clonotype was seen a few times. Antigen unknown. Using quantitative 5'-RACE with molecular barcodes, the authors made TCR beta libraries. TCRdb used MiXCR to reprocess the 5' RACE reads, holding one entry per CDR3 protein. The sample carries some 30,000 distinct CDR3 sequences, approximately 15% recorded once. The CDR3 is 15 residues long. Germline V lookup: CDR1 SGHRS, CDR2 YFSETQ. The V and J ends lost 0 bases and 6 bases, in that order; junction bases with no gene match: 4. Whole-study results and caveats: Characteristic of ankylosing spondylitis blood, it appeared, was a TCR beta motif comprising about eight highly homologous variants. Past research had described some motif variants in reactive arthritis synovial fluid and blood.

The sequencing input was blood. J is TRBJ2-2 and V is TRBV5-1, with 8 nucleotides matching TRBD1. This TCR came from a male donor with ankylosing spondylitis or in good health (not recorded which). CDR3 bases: TGCGCCAGCAGCTTGGGACAGGGGAAAGCCGGGGAGCTGTTTTTT. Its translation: CASSLGQGKAGELFF.